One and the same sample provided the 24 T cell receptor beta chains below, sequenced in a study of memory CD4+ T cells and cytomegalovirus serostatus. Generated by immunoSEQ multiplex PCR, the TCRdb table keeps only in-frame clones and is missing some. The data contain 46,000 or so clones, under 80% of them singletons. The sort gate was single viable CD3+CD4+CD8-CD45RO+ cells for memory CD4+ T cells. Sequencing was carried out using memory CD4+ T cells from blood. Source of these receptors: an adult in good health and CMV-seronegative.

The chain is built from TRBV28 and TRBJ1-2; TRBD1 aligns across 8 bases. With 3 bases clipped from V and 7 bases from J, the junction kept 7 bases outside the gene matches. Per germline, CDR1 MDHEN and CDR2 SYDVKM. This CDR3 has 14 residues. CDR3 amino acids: CASSFGFQGAGYTF. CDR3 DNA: TGTGCCAGCAGTTTCGGTTTTCAGGGGGCTGGCTACACCTTC.

CDR3: CASSLVDSVRSTDTQYF. CDR3 in DNA: TGTGCCAGCAGCTTAGTTGATAGCGTAAGGAGCACAGATACGCAGTATTTT. The rearrangement links TRBV7-2 to TRBJ2-3; D possibly corresponds to TRBD2 (5 bases). Germline V lookup: CDR1 SGHTA, CDR2 FQGNSA. The CDR3 covers 17 residues. Between the trimmed V and J ends, which lost 1 base and 0 bases, there was a span of 14 bases.

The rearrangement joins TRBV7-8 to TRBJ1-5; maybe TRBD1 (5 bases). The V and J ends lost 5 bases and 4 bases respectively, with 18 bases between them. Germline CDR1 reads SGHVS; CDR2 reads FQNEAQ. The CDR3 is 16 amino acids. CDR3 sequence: CASSPQGTLSNQPQHF. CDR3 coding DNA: TGTGCCAGCAGCCCCCAAGGGACTCTATCAAATCAGCCCCAGCATTTT.

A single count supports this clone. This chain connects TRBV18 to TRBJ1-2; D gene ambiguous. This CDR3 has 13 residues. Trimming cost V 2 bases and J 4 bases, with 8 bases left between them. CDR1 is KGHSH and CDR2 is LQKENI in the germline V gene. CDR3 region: CASSPTGGYGYTF. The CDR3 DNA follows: TGTGCCAGCTCACCAACGGGAGGCTATGGCTACACCTTC.

The CDR3: CASSLQDRGEQYF. The CDR3, as DNA: TGTGCCAGCAGCTTACAAGACAGGGGCGAGCAGTACTTC. V and J are TRBV7-2 and TRBJ2-7; the match to TRBD1 covers 8 bases. This CDR3 spans 13 amino acids. The germline V gene has CDR1 SGHTA and CDR2 FQGNSA. Trimming removed 2 bases from V and 6 bases from J; junction bases left unmatched: 3.

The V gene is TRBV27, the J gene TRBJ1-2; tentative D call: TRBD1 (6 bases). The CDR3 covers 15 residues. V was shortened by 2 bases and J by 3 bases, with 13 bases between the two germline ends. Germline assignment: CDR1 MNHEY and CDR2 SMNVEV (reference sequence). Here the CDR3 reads CASSLRPRGDYGYTF. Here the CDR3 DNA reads TGTGCCAGCAGTTTAAGGCCCAGGGGCGACTATGGCTACACCTTC.

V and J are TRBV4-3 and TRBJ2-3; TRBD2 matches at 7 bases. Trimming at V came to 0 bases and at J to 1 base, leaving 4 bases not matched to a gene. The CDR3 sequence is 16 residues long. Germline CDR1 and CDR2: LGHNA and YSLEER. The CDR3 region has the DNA TGCGCCAGCAGCCAAGAGGGGCTAGCGGGCACAGATACGCAGTATTTT. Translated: CASSQEGLAGTDTQYF.

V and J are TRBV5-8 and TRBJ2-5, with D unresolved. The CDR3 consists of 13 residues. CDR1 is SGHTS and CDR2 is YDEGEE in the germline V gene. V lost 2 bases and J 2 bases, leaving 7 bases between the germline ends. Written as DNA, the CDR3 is TGTGCCAGCAGCTTATTCTCTCAAGAGACCCAGTACTTC. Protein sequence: CASSLFSQETQYF.

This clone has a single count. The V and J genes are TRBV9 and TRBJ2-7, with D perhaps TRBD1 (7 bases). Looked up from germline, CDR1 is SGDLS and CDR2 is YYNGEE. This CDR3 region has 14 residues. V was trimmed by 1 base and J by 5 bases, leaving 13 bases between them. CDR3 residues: CASSVRQGGDEQYF. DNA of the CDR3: TGTGCCAGCAGCGTAAGGCAGGGGGGCGACGAGCAGTACTTC.

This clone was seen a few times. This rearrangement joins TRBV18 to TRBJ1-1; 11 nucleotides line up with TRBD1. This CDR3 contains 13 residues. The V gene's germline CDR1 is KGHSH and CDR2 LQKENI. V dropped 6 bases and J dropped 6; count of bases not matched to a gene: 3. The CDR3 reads CASSPGQGAEAFF. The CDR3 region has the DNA TGTGCCAGCTCCCCGGGACAGGGGGCTGAAGCTTTCTTT.

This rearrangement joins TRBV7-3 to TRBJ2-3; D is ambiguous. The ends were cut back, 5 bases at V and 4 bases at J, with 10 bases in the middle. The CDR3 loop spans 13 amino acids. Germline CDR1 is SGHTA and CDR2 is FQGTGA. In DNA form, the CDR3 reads TGTGCCAGCAGCCGCTGGGGTCCAGATACGCAGTATTTT. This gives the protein CASSRWGPDTQYF. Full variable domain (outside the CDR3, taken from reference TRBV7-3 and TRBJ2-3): GAGVSQTPSNKVTEKGKYVELRCDPISGHTALYWYRQSLGQGPEFLIYFQGTGAADDSGLPNDRFFAVRPEGSVSTLKIQRTERGDSAVYLCASSRWGPDTQYFGPGTRLTVL.

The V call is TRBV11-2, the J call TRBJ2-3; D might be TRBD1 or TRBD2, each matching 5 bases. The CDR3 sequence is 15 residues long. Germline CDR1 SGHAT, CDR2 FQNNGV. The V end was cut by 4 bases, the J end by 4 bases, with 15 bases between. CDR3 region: CASSSLEGKADTQYF. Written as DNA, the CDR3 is TGTGCCAGCAGCTCCCTTGAGGGGAAAGCAGATACGCAGTATTTT.

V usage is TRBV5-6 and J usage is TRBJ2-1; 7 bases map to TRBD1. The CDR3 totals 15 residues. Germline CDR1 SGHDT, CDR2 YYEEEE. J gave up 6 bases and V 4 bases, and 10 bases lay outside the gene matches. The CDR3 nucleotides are TGTGCCAGCAGCCTAGGGACAGCCTACCCCAATGAGCAGTTCTTC. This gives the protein CASSLGTAYPNEQFF.

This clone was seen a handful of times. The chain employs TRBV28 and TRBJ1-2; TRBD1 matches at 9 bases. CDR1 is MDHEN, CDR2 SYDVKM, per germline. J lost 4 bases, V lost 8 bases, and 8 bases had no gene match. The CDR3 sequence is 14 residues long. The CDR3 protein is CASREGQGGYGYTF. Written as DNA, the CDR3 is TGTGCCAGCCGAGAGGGACAGGGAGGCTATGGCTACACCTTC.

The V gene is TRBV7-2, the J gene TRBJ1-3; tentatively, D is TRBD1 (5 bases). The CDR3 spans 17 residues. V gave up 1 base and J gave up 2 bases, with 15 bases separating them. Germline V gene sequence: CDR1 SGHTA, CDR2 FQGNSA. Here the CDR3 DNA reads TGTGCCAGCAGCTTAGAGGGGCTGGGAGGGACTGGAAACACCATATATTTT. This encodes CASSLEGLGGTGNTIYF.

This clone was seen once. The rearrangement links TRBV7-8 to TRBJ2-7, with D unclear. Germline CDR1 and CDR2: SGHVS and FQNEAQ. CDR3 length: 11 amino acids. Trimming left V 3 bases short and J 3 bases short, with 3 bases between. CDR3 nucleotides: TGTGCCAGCAGCTTTAACTACGAGCAGTACTTC. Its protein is CASSFNYEQYF.

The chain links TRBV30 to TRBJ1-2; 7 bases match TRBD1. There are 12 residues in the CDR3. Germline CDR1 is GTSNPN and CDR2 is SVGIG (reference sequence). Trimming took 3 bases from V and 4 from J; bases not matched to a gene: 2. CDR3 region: CAWSRDSYGYTF. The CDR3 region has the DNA TGTGCCTGGAGCCGGGACAGCTATGGCTACACCTTC.

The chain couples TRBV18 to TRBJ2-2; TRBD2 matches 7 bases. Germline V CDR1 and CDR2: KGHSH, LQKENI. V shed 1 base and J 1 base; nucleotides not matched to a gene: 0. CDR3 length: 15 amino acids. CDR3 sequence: CASSPREGNTGELFF. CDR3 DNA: TGTGCCAGCTCACCACGGGAGGGGAACACCGGGGAGCTGTTTTTT.

The CDR3 spells CASSEKGGKNEQYF. The CDR3, as DNA: TGCGCCAGCAGTGAGAAAGGGGGCAAGAACGAGCAGTACTTC. The rearrangement uses TRBV10-2 and TRBJ2-7; TRBD1 matches 7 bases. The J segment lost 5 bases and the V segment lost 2 bases, leaving 6 bases of the junction unmatched. CDR3 length: 14 residues. Germline V gene data show CDR1 as WSHSY and CDR2 as SAAADI.

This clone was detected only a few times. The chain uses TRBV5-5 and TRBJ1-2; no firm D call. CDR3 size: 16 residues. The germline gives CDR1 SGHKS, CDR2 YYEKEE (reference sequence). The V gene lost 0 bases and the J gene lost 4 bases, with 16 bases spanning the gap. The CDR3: CASSLAVSQGTYGYTF. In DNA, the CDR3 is TGTGCCAGCAGCTTGGCCGTCTCCCAAGGTACCTATGGCTACACCTTC.

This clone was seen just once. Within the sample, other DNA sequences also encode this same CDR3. CDR3 loop: CATSRAGEGGNTIYF. In DNA, the CDR3 is TGTGCCACCAGCAGAGCCGGGGAGGGAGGAAACACCATATATTTT. The chain links TRBV15 to TRBJ1-3; D gene uncertain. Germline assignment: CDR1 LNHNV and CDR2 YYDKDF (reference sequence). The CDR3 is 15 amino acids. With 1 base removed from V and 4 bases from J, the gap between germline ends came to 11 bases. The variable domain in full, completed from reference TRBV15 and TRBJ1-3, reads DAMVIQNPRYQVTQFGKPVTLSCSQTLNHNVMYWYQQKSSQAPKLLFHYYDKDFNNEADTPDNFQSRRPNTSFCFLDIRSPGLGDTAMYLCATSRAGEGGNTIYFGEGSWLTVV.

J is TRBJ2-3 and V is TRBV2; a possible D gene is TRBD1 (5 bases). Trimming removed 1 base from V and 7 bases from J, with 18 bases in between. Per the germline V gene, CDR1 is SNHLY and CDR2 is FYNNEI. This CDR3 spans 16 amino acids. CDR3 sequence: CASSEVAGPGWNTQYF. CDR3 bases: TGTGCCAGCAGTGAAGTTGCAGGGCCGGGTTGGAATACGCAGTATTTT.

CDR3 residues: CASSPDIHEAFF. The CDR3 nucleotides are TGTGCCAGCAGCCCGGACATCCACGAAGCTTTCTTT. The chain carries TRBV7-9 and TRBJ1-1; the D gene is possibly TRBD1 (5 bases). The CDR3 extends over 12 amino acids. Trimming pared 5 bases from V and 8 bases from J, leaving 12 bases between. Germline lookup yields CDR1 SEHNR and CDR2 FQNEAQ (reference sequence).

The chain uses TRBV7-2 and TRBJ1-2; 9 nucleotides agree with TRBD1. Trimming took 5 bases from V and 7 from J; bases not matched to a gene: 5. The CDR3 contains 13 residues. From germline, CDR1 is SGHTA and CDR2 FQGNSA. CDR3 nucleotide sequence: TGTGCCAGCAGCCTACAGGGGGCGAGTGGCTACACCTTC. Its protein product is CASSLQGASGYTF.